This TCR beta chain derives from a study of T-cell memory formation after mild COVID-19. One entry per CDR3 protein, called by TCRdb with MiXCR from the 5' RACE reads. The table lists 550,000 to 600,000 distinct CDR3 sequences, around a sixth of them singletons. Between the trimmed V and J ends, which lost 1 base and 2 bases, there was a span of 11 bases. The length of the CDR3 is 15 residues. Germline-derived CDR1 and CDR2 are KGHSH and LQKENI. The sample holds a few counts of this clonotype. Sequencing was done on a sample of PBMCs or a T cell subset sorted from them (not recorded which). This rearrangement joins TRBV18 to TRBJ2-5; D unresolved. The sequence was collected from an adult woman who had mild COVID-19 (a few samples of this study predate the infection). Cell type and time point are not known. The CDR3 DNA reads TGTGCCAGCTCACCACTCCCAGCGCCGCAAGAGACCCAGTACTTC. Translating gives CASSPLPAPQETQYF.